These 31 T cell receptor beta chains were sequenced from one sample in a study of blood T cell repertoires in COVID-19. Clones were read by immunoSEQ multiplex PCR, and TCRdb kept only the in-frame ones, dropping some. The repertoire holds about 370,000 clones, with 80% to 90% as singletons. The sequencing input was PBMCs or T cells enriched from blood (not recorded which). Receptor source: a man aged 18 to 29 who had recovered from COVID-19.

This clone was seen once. The CDR3 DNA reads as TGTGCCACCAGTGAGGAGTTCTCCGGGGGCTACACCTTC. Its protein is CATSEEFSGGYTF. The genes are TRBV24-1 and TRBJ1-2; no firm D call. Trimming removed 4 bases at V and 8 bases at J, with 13 bases between. There are 13 residues in the CDR3. Germline CDR1 and CDR2: KGHDR and SFDVKD.

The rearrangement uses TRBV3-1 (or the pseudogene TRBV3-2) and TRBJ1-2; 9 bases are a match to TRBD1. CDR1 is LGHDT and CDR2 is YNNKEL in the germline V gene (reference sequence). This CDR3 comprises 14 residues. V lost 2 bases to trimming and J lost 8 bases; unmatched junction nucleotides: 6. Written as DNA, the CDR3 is TGTGCCAGCAGCCAACCGGGACAGGGAGGCGGCTACACCTTC. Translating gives CASSQPGQGGGYTF.

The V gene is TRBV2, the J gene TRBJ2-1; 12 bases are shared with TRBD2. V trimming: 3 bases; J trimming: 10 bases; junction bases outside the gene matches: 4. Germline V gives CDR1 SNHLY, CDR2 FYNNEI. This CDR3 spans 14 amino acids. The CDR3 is CASSEGLAGHEQFF. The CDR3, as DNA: TGTGCCAGCAGTGAGGGACTAGCGGGCCACGAGCAGTTCTTC.

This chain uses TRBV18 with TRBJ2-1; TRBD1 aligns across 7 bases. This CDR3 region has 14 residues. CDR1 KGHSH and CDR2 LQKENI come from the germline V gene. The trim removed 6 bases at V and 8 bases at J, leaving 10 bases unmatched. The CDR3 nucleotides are TGTGCCAGCTCTCAGACAGGGTATGTTCATGAGCAGTTCTTC. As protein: CASSQTGYVHEQFF.

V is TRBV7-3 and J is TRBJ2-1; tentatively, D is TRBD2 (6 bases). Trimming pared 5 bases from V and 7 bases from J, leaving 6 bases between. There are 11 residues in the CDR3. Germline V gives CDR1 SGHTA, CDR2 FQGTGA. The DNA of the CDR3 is TGTGCCAGCAGCCGGGGGAATGAGCAGTTCTTC. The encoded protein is CASSRGNEQFF.

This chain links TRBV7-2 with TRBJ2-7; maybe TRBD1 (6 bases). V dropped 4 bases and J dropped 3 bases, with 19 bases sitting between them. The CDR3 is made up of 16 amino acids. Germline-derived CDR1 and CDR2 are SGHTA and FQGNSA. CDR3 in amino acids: CASSSHSGQGLYEQYF. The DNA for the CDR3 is TGTGCCAGCAGCTCCCACTCGGGACAAGGACTCTACGAGCAGTACTTC.

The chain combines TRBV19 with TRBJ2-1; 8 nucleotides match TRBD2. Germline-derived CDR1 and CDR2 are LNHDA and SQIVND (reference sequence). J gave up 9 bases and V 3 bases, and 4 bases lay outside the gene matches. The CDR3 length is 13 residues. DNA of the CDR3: TGTGCCAGTAGTATCGGCGCGGGAGGTGAGCAGTTCTTC. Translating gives CASSIGAGGEQFF.

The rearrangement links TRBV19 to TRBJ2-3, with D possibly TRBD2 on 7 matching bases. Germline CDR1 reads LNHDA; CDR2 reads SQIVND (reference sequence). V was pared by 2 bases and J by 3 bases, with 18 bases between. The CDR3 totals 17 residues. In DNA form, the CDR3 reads TGTGCCAGTAGTATAACGGCTAGCGGTAGGGGGACAGATACGCAGTATTTT. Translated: CASSITASGRGTDTQYF.

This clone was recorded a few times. The CDR3 DNA reads as TGTGCCAGCGGGGCGGGGGGGCCCCAAGAGACCCAGTACTTC. It codes for CASGAGGPQETQYF. The V gene is TRBV9, the J gene TRBJ2-5; 9 bases are shared with TRBD2. The ends lost 7 bases at V and 1 base at J; junction bases unmatched: 5. The germline CDR1 and CDR2 sequences are SGDLS and YYNGEE. The CDR3 runs 14 residues.

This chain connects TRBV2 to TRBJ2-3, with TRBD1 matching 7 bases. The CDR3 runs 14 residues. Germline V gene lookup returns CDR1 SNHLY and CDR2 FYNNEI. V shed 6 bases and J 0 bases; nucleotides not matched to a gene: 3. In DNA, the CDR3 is TGTGCCAGCAGCGTACAGGGGAGCACAGATACGCAGTATTTT. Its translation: CASSVQGSTDTQYF.

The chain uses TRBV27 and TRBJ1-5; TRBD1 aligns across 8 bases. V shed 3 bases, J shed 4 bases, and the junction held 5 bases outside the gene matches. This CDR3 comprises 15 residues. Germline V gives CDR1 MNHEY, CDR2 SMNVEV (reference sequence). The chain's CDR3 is CASSFSGGGNQPQHF. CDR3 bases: TGTGCCAGCAGTTTTTCAGGGGGCGGAAATCAGCCCCAGCATTTT.

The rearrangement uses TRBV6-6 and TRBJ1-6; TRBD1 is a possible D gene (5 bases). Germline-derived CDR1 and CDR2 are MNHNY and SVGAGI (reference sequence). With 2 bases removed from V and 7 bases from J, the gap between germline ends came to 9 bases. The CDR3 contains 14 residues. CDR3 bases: TGTGCCAGCAGTTACCAGGGTCTGAATTCACCCCTCCACTTT. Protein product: CASSYQGLNSPLHF.

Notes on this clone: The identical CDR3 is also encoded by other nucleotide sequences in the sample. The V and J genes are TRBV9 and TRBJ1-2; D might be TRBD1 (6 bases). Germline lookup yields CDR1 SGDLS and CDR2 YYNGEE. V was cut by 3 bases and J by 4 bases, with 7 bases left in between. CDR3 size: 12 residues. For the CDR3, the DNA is TGTGCCAGCAGCGCACAGGGCTATGGCTACACCTTC. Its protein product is CASSAQGYGYTF.

DNA for the CDR3: TGTGCCAGCAGCCGAGGCGTTCTAGCGGGCAGCACAGATACGCAGTATTTT. Its translation: CASSRGVLAGSTDTQYF. The J gene is TRBJ2-3, the V gene TRBV21-1; the table's D call TRBD2 went unverified against the DNA. TRBV21-1 is a documented pseudogene. The CDR3 is made up of 17 amino acids.

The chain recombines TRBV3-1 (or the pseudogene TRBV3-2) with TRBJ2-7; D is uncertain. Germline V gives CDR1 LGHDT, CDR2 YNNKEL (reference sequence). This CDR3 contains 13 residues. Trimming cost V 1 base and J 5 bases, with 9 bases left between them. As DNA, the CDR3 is TGTGCCAGCAGCCAAGTACACCTCCACGAGCAGTACTTC. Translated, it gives CASSQVHLHEQYF.

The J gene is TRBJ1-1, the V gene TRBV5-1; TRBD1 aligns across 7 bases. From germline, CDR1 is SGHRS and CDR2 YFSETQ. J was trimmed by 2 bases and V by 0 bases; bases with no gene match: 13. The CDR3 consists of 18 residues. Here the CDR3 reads CASSLGWDSPLVNTEAFF. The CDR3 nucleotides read TGCGCCAGCAGCTTGGGTTGGGACAGCCCATTAGTAAACACTGAAGCTTTCTTT.

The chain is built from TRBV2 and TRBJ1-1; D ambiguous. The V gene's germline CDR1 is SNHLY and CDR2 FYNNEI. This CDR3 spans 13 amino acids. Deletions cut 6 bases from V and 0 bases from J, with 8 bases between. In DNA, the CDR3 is TGTGCCAGCAGCCCGACACTGAACACTGAAGCTTTCTTT. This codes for CASSPTLNTEAFF.

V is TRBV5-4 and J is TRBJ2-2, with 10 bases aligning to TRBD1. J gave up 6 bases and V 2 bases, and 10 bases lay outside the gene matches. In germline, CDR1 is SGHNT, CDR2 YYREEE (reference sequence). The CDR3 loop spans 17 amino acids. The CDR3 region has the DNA TGTGCCAGCAGCTTATCCGGGACAGGGGTAACATCCGGGGAGCTGTTTTTT. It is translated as CASSLSGTGVTSGELFF.

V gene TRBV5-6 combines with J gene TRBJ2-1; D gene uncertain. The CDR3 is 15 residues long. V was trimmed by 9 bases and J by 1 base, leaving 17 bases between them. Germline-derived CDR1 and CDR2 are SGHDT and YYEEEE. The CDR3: CATTLPGHSYNEQFF. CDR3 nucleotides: TGTGCCACAACGCTGCCGGGTCATTCCTACAATGAGCAGTTCTTC.

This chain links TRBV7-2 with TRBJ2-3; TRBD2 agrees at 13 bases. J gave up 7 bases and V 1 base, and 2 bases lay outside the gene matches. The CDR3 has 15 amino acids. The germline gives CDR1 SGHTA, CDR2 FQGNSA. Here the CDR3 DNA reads TGTGCCAGCAGCTTAGGACTAGCGGGAGGCAATACGCAGTATTTT. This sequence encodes CASSLGLAGGNTQYF.

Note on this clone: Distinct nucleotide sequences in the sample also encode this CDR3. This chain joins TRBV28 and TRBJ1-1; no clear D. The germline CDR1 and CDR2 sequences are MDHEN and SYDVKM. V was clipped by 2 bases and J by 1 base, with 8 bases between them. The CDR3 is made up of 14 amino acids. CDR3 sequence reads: CASSLGNRNTEAFF. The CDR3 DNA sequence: TGTGCCAGCAGTTTAGGTAACAGGAACACTGAAGCTTTCTTT.

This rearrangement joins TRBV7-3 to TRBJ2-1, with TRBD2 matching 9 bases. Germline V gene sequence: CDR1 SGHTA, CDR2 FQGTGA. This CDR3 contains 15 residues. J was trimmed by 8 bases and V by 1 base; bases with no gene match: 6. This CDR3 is CASSLRRGRVDEQFF. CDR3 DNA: TGTGCCAGCAGCTTAAGACGCGGGAGGGTCGATGAGCAGTTCTTC.

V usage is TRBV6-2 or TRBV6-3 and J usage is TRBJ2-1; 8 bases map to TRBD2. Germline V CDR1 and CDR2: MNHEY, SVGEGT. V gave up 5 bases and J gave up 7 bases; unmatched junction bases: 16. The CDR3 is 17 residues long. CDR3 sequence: CASSRNSGNGVGNEQFF. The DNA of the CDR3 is TGTGCCAGCAGTAGAAATAGCGGGAATGGGGTGGGGAATGAGCAGTTCTTC.

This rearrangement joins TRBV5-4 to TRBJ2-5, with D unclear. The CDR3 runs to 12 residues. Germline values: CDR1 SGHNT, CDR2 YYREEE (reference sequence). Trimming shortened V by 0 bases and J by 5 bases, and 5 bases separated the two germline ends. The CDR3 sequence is CASSLASETQYF. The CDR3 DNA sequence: TGTGCCAGCAGCTTGGCCAGTGAGACCCAGTACTTC.

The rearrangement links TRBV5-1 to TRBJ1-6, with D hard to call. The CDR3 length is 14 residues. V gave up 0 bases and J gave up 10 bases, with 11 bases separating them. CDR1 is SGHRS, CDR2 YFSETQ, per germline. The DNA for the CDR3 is TGCGCCAGCAGCTTGGAGCTGGGAGAGTCACCCCTCCACTTT. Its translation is CASSLELGESPLHF.

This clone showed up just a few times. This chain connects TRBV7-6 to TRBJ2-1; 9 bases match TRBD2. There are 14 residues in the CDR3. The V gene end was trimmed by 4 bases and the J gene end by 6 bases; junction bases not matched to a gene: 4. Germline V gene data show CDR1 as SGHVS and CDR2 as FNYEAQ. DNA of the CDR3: TGTGCCAGCAGCTCTTTAGCGGGAGTCAATGAGCAGTTCTTC. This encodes CASSSLAGVNEQFF. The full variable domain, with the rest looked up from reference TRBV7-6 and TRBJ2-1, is GAGVSQSPRYKVTKRGQDVALRCDPISGHVSLYWYRQALGQGPEFLTYFNYEAQQDKSGLPNDRFSAERPEGSISTLTIQRTEQRDSAMYRCASSSLAGVNEQFFGPGTRLTVL.

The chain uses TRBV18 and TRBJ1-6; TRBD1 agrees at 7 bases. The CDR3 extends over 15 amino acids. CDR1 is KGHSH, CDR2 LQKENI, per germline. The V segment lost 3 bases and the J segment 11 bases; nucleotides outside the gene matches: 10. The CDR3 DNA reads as TGTGCCAGCTCACCCAGTATGACAGGGACGACACCCCTCCACTTT. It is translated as CASSPSMTGTTPLHF.

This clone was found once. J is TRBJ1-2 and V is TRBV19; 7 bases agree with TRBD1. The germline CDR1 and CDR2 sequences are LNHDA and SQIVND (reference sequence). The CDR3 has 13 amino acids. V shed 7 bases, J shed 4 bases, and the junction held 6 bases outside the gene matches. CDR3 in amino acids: CASKNRGGYGYTF. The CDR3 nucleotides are TGTGCCAGTAAAAACAGGGGCGGCTATGGCTACACCTTC.

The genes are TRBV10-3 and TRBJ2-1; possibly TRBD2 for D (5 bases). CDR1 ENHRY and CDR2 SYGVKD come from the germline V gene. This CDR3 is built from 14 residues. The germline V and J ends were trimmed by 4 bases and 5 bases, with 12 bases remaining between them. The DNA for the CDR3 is TGTGCCATCAGTGCTAGCAACCTAGACAATGAGCAGTTCTTC. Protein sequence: CAISASNLDNEQFF.

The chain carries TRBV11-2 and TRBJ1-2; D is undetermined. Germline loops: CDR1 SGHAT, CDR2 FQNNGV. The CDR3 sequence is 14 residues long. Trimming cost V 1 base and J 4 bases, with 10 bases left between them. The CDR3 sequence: CASSLAADSYGYTF. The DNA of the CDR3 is TGTGCCAGCAGCTTAGCTGCAGACTCCTATGGCTACACCTTC.

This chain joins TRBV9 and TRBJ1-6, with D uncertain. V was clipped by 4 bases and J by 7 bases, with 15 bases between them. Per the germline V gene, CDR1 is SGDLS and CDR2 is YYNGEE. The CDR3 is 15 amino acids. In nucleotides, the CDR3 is TGTGCCAGCAGCCCCCGTGAGGGTGGGAATTCACCCCTCCACTTT. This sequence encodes CASSPREGGNSPLHF.